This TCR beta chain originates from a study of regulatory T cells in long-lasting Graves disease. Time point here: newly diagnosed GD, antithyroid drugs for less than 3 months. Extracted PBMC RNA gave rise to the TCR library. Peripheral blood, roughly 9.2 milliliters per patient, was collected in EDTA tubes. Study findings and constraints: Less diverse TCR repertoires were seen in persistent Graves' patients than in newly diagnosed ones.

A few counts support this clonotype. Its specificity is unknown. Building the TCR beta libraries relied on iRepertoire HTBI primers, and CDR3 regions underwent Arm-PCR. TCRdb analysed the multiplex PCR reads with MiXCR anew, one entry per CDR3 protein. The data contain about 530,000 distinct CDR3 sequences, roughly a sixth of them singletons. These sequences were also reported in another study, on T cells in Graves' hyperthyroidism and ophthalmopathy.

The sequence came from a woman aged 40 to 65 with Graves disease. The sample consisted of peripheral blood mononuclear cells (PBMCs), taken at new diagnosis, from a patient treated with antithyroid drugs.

The CDR3 region is CASSQQDRGSYGYTF. The CDR3 DNA reads as TGCGCCAGCAGCCAACAGGACCGAGGATCATATGGCTACACCTTC. The chain has TRBV4-1 and TRBJ1-2, with D uncertain. Trimming cost V 2 bases and J 5 bases, with 15 bases left between them. The CDR3 is made up of 15 amino acids. CDR1 is MGHRA, CDR2 YSYEKL, per germline.